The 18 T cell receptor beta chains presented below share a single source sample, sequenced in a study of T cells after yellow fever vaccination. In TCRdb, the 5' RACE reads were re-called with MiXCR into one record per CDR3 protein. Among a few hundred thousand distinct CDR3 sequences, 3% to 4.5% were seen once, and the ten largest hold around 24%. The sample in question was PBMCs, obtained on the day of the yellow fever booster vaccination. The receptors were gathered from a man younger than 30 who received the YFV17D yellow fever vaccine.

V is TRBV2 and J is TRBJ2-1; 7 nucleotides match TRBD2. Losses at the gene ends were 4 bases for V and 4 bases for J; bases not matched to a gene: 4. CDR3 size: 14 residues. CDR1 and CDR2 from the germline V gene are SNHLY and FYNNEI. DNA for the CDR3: TGTGCCAGCAGTGCCCCCGGGAGGTACAATGAGCAGTTCTTC. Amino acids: CASSAPGRYNEQFF.

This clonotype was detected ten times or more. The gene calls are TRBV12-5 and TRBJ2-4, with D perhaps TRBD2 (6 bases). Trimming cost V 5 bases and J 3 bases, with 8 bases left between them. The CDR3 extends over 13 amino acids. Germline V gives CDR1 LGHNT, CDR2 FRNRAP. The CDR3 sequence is CASGPGVKNIQYF. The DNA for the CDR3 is TGTGCTAGTGGTCCGGGGGTCAAAAACATTCAGTACTTC.

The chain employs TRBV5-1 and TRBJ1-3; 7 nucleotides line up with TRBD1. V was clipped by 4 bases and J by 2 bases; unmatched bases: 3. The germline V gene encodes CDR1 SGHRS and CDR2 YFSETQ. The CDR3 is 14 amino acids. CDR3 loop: CASSTGQTGNTIYF. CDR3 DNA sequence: TGCGCCAGCAGCACGGGACAGACTGGAAACACCATATATTTT.

CDR3 nucleotides: TGCAGTGCTAGTCGGCTAGCGGGGCTTTCCTACGAGCAGTACTTC. Its protein product is CSASRLAGLSYEQYF. V gene TRBV20-1 combines with J gene TRBJ2-7, with 9 bases matching TRBD2. The V and J ends lost 3 bases and 1 base, in that order; junction bases with no gene match: 7. The CDR3 covers 15 residues. The germline gives CDR1 DFQATT, CDR2 SNEGSKA (reference sequence).

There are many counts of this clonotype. Here the CDR3 reads CASSTRTGSAFF. CDR3 sequence (DNA): TGTGCCAGCAGCACCCGGACAGGGTCGGCTTTCTTT. The V call is TRBV7-2, the J call TRBJ1-1; 8 nucleotides match TRBD1. CDR1 and CDR2 (germline): SGHTA, FQGNSA. The J segment lost 11 bases and the V segment lost 5 bases, leaving 7 bases of the junction unmatched. The CDR3 is made up of 12 amino acids. Variable domain in full (rest from reference TRBV7-2 and TRBJ1-1): GAGVSQSPSNKVTEKGKDVELRCDPISGHTALYWYRQSLGQGLEFLIYFQGNSAPDKSGLPSDRFSAERTGGSVSTLTIQRTQQEDSAVYLCASSTRTGSAFFGQGTRLTVV.

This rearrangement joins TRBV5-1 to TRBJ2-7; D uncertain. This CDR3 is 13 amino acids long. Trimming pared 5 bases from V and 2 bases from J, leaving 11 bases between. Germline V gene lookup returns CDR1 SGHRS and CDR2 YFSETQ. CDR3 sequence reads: CASRKDGTYEQYV. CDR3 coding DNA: TGCGCCAGCAGAAAGGACGGTACCTACGAGCAGTACGTC.

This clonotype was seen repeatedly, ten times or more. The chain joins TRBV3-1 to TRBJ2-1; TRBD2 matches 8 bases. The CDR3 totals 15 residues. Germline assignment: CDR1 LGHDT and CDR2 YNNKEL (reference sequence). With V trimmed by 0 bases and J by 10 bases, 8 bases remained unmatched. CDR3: CASSQETGGPKEQFF. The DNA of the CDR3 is TGTGCCAGCAGCCAAGAGACGGGGGGGCCTAAAGAGCAGTTCTTC.

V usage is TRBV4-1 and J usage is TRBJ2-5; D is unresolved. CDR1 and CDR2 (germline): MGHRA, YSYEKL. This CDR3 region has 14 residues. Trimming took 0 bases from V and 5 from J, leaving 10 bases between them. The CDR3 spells CASSQDRNMETQYF. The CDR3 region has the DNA TGCGCCAGCAGCCAAGATCGGAACATGGAGACCCAGTACTTC.

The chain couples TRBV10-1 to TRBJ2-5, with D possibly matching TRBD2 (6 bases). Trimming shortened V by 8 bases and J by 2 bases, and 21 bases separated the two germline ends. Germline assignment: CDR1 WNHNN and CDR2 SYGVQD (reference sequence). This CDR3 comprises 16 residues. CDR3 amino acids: CASVCRDSTQQETQYF. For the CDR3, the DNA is TGCGCCAGCGTATGTCGGGACTCGACTCAGCAAGAGACCCAGTACTTC.

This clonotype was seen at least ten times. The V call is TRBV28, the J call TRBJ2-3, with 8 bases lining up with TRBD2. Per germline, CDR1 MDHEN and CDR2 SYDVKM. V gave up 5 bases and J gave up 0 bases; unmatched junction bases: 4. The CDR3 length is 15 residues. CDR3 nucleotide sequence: TGTGCCAGCAGTAAGCGGGGGACTAGCACAGATACGCAGTATTTT. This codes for CASSKRGTSTDTQYF.

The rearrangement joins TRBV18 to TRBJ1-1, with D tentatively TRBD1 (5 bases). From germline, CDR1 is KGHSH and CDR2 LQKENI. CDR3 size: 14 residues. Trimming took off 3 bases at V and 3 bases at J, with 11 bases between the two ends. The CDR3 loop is CASSPWWGDTEAFF. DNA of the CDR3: TGTGCCAGCTCACCTTGGTGGGGGGACACTGAAGCTTTCTTT.

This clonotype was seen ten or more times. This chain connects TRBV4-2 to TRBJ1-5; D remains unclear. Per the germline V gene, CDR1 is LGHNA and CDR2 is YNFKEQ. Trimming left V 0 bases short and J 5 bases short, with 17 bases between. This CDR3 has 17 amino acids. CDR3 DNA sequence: TGTGCCAGCAGCCAAGATCCCCGGGAAGGACGCTATCAGCCCCAGCATTTT. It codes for CASSQDPREGRYQPQHF.

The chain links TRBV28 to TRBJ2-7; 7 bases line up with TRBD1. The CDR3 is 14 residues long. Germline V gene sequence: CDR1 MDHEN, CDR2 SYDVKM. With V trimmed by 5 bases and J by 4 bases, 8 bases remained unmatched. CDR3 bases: TGTGCCAGCAGTATACCGGGACAGATGTACGAGCAGTACGTC. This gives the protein CASSIPGQMYEQYV.

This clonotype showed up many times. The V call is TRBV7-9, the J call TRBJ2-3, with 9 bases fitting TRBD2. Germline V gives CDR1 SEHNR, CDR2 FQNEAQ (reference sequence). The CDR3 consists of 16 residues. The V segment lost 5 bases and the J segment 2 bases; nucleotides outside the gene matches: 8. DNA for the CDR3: TGTGCCAGCAGCAACCGAGCGGGGGGCCTCACAGATACGCAGTATTTT. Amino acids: CASSNRAGGLTDTQYF.

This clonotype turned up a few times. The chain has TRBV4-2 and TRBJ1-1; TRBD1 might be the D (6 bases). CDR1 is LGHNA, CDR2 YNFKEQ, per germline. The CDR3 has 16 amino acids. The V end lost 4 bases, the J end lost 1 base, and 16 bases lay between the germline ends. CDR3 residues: CASSRLSGTTNTEAFF. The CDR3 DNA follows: TGTGCCAGCAGCCGTCTTTCCGGGACAACGAACACTGAAGCTTTCTTT.

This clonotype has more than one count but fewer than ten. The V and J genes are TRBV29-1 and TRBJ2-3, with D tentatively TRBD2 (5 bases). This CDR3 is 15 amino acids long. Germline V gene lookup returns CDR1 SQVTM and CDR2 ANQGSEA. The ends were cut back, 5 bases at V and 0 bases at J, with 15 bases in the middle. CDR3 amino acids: CSVIGGRSSTDTQYF. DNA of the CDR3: TGCAGCGTTATTGGAGGACGGTCCAGCACAGATACGCAGTATTTT.

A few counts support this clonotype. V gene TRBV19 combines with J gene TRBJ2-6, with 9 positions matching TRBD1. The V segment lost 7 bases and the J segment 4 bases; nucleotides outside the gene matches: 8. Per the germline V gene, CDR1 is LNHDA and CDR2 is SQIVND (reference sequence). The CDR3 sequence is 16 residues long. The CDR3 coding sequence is TGTGCCAGTACCCCGACAGGGGGATCCGGGGCCAACGTCCTGACTTTC. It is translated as CASTPTGGSGANVLTF.

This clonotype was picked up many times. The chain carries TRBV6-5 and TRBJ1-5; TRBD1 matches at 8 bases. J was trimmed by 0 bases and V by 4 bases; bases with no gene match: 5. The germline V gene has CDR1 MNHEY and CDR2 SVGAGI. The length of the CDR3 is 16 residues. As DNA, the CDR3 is TGTGCCAGCAGTTCCCTTGGACAGGGTAGCAATCAGCCCCAGCATTTT. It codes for CASSSLGQGSNQPQHF.